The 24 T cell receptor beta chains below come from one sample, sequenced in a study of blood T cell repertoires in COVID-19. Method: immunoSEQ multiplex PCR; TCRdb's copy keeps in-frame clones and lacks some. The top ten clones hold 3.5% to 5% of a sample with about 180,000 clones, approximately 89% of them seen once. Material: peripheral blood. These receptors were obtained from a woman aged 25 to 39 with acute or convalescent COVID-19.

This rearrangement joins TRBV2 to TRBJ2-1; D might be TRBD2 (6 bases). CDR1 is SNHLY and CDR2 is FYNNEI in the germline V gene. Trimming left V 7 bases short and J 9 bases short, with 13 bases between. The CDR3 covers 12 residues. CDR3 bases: TGTGCCAGCATCCGGGAGCCCGGTGAGCAGTTCTTC. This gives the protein CASIREPGEQFF.

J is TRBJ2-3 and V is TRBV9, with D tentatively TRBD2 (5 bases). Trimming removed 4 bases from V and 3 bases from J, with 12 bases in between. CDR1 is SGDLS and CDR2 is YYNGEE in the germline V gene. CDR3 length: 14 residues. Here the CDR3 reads CASSPRTWTDTQYF. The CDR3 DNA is TGTGCCAGCAGCCCTCGGACTTGGACAGATACGCAGTATTTT.

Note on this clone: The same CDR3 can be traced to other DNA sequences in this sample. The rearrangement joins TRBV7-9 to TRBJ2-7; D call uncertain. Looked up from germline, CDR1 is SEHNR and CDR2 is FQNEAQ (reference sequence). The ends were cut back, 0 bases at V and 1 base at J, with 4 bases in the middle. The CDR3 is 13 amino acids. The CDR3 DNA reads TGTGCCAGCAGCTTAGCCGGGTCCTACGAGCAGTACTTC. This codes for CASSLAGSYEQYF.

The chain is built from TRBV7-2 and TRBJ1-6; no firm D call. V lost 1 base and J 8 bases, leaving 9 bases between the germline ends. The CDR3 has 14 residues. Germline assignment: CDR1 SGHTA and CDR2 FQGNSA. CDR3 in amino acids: CASSLVFGDSPLHF. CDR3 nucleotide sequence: TGTGCCAGCAGCTTAGTTTTCGGGGATTCACCCCTCCACTTT.

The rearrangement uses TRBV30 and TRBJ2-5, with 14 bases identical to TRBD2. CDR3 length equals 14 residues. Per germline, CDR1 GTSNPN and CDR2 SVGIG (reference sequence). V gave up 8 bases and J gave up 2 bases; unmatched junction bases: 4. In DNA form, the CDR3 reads TGTGCCGTAAGACTAGCGGGAGGGCAAGAGACCCAGTACTTC. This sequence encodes CAVRLAGGQETQYF.

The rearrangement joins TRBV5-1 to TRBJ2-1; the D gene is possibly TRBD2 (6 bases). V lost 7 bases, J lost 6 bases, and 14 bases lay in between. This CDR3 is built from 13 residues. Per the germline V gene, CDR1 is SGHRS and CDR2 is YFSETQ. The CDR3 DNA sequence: TGCGCCAGCTCCCTGCGGGACTCCAATGAGCAGTTCTTC. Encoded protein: CASSLRDSNEQFF.

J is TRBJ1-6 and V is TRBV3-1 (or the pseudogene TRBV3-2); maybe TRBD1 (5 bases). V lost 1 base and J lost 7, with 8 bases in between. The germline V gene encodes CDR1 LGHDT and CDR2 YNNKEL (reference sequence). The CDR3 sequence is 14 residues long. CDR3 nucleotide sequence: TGTGCCAGCAGCCAAGTGACAGCCAATTCACCCCTCCACTTT. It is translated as CASSQVTANSPLHF.

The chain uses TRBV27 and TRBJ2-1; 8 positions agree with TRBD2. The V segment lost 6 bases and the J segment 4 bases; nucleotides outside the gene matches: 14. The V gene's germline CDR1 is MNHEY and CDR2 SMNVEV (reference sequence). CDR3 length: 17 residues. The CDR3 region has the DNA TGTGCCAGCAGCCCAAACCTTGGCGGGAGGATTTACAATGAGCAGTTCTTC. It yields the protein CASSPNLGGRIYNEQFF.

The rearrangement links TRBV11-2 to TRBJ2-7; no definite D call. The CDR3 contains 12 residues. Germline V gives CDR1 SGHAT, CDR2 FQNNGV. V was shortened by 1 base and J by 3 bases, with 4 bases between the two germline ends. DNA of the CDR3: TGTGCCAGCAGCTTAGTCCTCTACGAGCAGTACTTC. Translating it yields CASSLVLYEQYF.

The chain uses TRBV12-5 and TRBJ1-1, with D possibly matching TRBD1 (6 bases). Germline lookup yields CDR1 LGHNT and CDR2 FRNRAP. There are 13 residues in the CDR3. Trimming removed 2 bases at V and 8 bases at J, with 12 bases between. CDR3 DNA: TGTGCTAGTGGTTTGACCATAGGGACAGAAGCTTTCTTT. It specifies CASGLTIGTEAFF. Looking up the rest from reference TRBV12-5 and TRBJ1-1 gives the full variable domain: DARVTQTPRHKVTEMGQEVTMRCQPILGHNTVFWYRQTMMQGLELLAYFRNRAPLDDSGMPKDRFSAEMPDATLATLKIQPSEPRDSAVYFCASGLTIGTEAFFGQGTRLTVV.

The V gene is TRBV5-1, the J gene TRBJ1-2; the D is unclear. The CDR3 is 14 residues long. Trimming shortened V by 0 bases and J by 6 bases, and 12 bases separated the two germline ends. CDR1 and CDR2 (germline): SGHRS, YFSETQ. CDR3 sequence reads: CASSLGATEDGYTF. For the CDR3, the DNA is TGCGCCAGCAGCTTGGGGGCGACGGAAGATGGCTACACCTTC.

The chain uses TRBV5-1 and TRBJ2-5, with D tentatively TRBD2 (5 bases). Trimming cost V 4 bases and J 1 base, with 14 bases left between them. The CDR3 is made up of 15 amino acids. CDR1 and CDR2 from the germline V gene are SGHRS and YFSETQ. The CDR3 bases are TGCGCCAGCAGCACTGGTGTAGCGATCCAAGAGACCCAGTACTTC. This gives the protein CASSTGVAIQETQYF.

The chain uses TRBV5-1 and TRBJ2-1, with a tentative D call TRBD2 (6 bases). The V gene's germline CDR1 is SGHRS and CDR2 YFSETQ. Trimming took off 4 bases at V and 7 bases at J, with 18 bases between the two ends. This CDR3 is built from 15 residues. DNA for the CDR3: TGCGCCAGCAGCCCGGAGGCGGGAACGGCGAATGAGCAGTTCTTC. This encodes CASSPEAGTANEQFF.

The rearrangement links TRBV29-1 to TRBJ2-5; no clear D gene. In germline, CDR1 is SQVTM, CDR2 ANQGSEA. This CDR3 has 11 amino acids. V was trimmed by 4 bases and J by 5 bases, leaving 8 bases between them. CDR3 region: CSVGPRETQYF. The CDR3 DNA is TGCAGCGTTGGTCCCCGTGAGACCCAGTACTTC.

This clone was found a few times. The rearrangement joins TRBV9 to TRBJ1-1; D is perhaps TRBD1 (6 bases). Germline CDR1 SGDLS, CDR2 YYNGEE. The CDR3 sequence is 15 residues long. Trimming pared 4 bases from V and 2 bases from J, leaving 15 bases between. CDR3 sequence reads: CASSRAGTSNTEAFF. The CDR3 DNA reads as TGTGCCAGCAGCCGAGCAGGGACATCTAACACTGAAGCTTTCTTT.

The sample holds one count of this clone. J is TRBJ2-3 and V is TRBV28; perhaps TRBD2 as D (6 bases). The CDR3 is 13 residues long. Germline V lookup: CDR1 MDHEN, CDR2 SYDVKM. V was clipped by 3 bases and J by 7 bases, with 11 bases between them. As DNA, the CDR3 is TGTGCCAGCAGTTTCGCGGGCGGGAATACGCAGTATTTT. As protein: CASSFAGGNTQYF. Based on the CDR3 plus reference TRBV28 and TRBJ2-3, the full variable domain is DVKVTQSSRYLVKRTGEKVFLECVQDMDHENMFWYRQDPGLGLRLIYFSYDVKMKEKGDIPEGYSVSREKKERFSLILESASTNQTSMYLCASSFAGGNTQYFGPGTRLTVL.

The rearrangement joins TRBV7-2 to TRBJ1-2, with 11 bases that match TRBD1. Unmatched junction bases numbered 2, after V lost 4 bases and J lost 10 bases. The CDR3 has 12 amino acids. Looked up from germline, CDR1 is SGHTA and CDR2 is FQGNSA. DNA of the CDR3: TGTGCCAGCAGCTCGGGACAGGGGGACTACACCTTC. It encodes CASSSGQGDYTF.

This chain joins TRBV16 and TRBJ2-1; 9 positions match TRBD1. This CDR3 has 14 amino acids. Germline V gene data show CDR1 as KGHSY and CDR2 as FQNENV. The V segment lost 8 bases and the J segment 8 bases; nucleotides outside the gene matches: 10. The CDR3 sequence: CASQRGQGGDEQFF. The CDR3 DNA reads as TGTGCCAGCCAGAGGGGACAGGGAGGAGATGAGCAGTTCTTC.

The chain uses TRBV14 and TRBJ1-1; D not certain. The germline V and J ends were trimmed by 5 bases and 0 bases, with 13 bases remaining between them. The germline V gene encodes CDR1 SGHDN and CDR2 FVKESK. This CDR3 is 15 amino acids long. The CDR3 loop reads CASSAGVLMNTEAFF. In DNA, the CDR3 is TGTGCCAGCAGCGCCGGGGTCCTCATGAACACTGAAGCTTTCTTT.

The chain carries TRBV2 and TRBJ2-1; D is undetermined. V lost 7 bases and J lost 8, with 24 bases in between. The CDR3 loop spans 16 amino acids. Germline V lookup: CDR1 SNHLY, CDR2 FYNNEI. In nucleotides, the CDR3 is TGTGCCAGCAAGCCTAAACCCGCGATCTCTTTCGATGAGCAGTTCTTC. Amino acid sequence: CASKPKPAISFDEQFF. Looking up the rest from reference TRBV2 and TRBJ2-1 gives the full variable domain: EPEVTQTPSHQVTQMGQEVILRCVPISNHLYFYWYRQILGQKVEFLVSFYNNEISEKSEIFDDQFSVERPDGSNFTLKIRSTKLEDSAMYFCASKPKPAISFDEQFFGPGTRLTVL.

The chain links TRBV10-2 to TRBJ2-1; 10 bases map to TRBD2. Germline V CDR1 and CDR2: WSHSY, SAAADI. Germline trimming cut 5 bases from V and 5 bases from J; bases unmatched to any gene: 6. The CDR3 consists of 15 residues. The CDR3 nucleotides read TGCGCCAGCAGTTCCGGGACTAGCGCCGACAATGAGCAGTTCTTC. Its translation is CASSSGTSADNEQFF.

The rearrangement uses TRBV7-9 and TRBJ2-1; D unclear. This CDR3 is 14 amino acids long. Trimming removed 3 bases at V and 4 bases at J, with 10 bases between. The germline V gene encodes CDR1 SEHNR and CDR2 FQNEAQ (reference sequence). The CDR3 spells CASSFLAPYNEQFF. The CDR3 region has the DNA TGTGCCAGCAGCTTCCTCGCGCCGTACAATGAGCAGTTCTTC. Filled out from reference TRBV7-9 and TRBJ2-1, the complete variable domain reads DTGVSQNPRHKITKRGQNVTFRCDPISEHNRLYWYRQTLGQGPEFLTYFQNEAQLEKSRLLSDRFSAERPKGSFSTLEIQRTEQGDSAMYLCASSFLAPYNEQFFGPGTRLTVL.

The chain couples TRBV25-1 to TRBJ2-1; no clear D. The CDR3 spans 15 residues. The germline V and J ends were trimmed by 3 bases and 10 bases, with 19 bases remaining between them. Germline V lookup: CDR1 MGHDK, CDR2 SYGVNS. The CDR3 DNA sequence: TGTGCCAGCAGTGAGCCTACTACCTCCGGAGTGGAGCAGTTCTTC. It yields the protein CASSEPTTSGVEQFF.

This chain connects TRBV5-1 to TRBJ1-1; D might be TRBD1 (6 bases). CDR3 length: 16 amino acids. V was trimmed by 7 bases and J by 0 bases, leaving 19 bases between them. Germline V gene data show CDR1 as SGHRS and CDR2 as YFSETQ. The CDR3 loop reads CASALRGHRMNTEAFF. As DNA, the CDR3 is TGCGCCAGCGCGCTCCGGGGACATAGGATGAACACTGAAGCTTTCTTT.